This T cell receptor (beta chain) was sequenced in a study of technical replicates of blood from several donors. Only in-frame clones appear in the TCRdb table, and some are missing; sequencing was by immunoSEQ multiplex PCR. The profile shows tens of thousands of clones, 81% of them singletons. Deletions cut 5 bases from V and 6 bases from J, with 17 bases between. This CDR3 comprises 14 residues. Looked up from germline, CDR1 is SGHAT and CDR2 is FQDESV (reference sequence). The origin of this receptor is a human donor in good health. Some clones in this sample may be carry-over from other donors' samples. Sequences were obtained from PBMCs. This chain links TRBV11-1 with TRBJ2-7; no clear D gene. CDR3 bases: TGTGCCAGCAGCGAAAACGGGTACTCTTCCGAGCAGTACTTC. Translated, it gives CASSENGYSSEQYF.